The present TCR beta chain was sequenced within a study of human T cells and chemical hapten exposure. Turning to the study itself: Upper back patch tests used 0.01% DPC, scored after 6 days.

Germline CDR1 and CDR2: MNHNY and SVGAGI (reference sequence). The CDR3 spans 15 residues. Study-wide results and caveats: No change in TCRs above 1 in 1000 frequency was produced by DPC sensitization.

Time point specified: patch test 2, 6 weeks after DPC sensitization. Sample treatment: therapeutic diphenylcyclopropenone sensitization with weekly scalp DPC. Participating donors were patients with alopecia, aged 18 to 70 years, considered appropriate candidates for DPC. Each cDNA molecule in the library carried unique molecular identifiers. TCRdb independently ran MiXCR on the RACE reads; one entry per CDR3 protein. Of fewer than 100,000 distinct CDR3 sequences in the sample, about a tenth were seen once. In the case of this clonotype: Its antigen remains unknown. Relative to the germline gene, one junction end is altered; a read error may explain this.

Specimen: whole blood, collected in connection with sensitization to the hapten diphenylcyclopropenone (DPC). The chain couples TRBV6-6 to TRBJ2-6; possible D gene TRBD1, 5 bases. The TCR originated in a woman aged 40 to 55 with alopecia areata. Some clones in this sample may be carry-over from other donors' samples. The CDR3 sequence: CASSSTGSGTNVLTF. The DNA of the CDR3 is TGTGCCAGCAGCTCTACAGGCTCTGGGACCAACGTCCTGACTTTC.